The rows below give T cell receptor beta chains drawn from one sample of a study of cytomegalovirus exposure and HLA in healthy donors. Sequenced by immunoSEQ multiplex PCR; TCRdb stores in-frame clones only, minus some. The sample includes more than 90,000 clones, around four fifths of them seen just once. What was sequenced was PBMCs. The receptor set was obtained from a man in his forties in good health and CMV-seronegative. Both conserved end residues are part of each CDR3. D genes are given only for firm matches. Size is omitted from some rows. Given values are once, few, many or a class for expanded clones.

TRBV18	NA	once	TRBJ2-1	CASSPLTTTGEQFF	TGTGCCAGCTCACCGCTGACTACGACCGGTGAGCAGTTCTTC
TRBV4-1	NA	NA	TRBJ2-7	CASSQEISGDAPYEQYF	TGCGCCAGCAGCCAAGAAATATCGGGGGACGCTCCATACGAGCAGTACTTC
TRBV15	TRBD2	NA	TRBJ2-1	CATSRLAVGEHEQFF	TGTGCCACCAGCCGACTAGCGGTAGGAGAGCATGAGCAGTTCTTC
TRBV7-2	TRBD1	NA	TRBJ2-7	CASSPTGGSYEQYF	TGTGCCAGCAGTCCCACAGGGGGATCCTACGAGCAGTACTTC
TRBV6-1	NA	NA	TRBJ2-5	CASSDPGTGGAETQYF	TGTGCCAGCAGTGATCCCGGGACCGGGGGAGCTGAGACCCAGTACTTC
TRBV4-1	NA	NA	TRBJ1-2	CASSQDRVPNYGYTF	TGCGCCAGCAGCCAAGACAGGGTTCCTAACTATGGCTACACCTTC
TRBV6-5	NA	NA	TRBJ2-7	CASSYSWRADSYEQYF	TGTGCCAGCAGTTACTCGTGGCGGGCGGACTCCTACGAGCAGTACTTC
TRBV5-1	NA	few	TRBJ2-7	CASSLRTGVSYEQYF	TGCGCCAGCAGCTTGAGAACAGGAGTCTCCTACGAGCAGTACTTC
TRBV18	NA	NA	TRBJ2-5	CASSPDGQLETQYF	TGTGCCAGCTCACCGGACGGACAGTTGGAGACCCAGTACTTC
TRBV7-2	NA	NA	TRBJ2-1	CASSPVGGVSYNEQFF	TGTGCCAGCAGCCCCGTAGGGGGGGTATCCTACAATGAGCAGTTCTTC
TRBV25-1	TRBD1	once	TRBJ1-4	CASSPRQGRIWDEKLFF	TGTGCCAGCAGCCCCAGACAGGGGCGGATTTGGGATGAAAAACTGTTTTTT
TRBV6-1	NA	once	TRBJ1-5	CASSGEAGGNQPQHF	TGTGCCAGCAGTGGGGAGGCGGGAGGGAATCAGCCCCAGCATTTT